Below, 7 T cell receptor beta chains from the same sample are listed, as sequenced in a study of T cell responses to AZD1222 COVID-19 vaccine. Using immunoSEQ multiplex PCR, the repertoire was profiled, and TCRdb retains in-frame clones only, with some absent. The sample includes roughly 36,000 clones, roughly nine tenths of them seen just once. Source: peripheral blood, taken on day 0 of AZD1222 vaccination. These receptors all stem from an adult in good health.

V gene TRBV6-5 combines with J gene TRBJ1-1; D possibly corresponds to TRBD1 (6 bases). V was trimmed by 2 bases and J by 8 bases, leaving 15 bases between them. Germline lookup yields CDR1 MNHEY and CDR2 SVGAGI. The CDR3 runs 14 residues. The CDR3 DNA follows: TGTGCCAGCAGTTACCGGGGACAAGTCATCGAAGCTTTCTTT. This codes for CASSYRGQVIEAFF.

The J gene is TRBJ2-1, the V gene TRBV19; D may match TRBD1 or TRBD2 (5 bases each). V was clipped by 5 bases and J by 6 bases, with 11 bases between them. The germline V gene encodes CDR1 LNHDA and CDR2 SQIVND (reference sequence). The CDR3 totals 13 residues. CDR3: CASSPGPSNEQFF. CDR3 bases: TGTGCCAGTAGTCCGGGACCTAGCAATGAGCAGTTCTTC.

V gene TRBV28 combines with J gene TRBJ1-5; D gene ambiguous. Trimming cost V 2 bases and J 8 bases, with 10 bases left between them. This CDR3 has 13 amino acids. Germline values: CDR1 MDHEN, CDR2 SYDVKM. The CDR3: CASSLVVGKPQHF. The CDR3, as DNA: TGTGCCAGCAGTTTAGTCGTGGGGAAGCCCCAGCATTTT.

The V gene is TRBV6-5, the J gene TRBJ1-2, with 7 bases that match TRBD1. The CDR3 has 14 amino acids. Germline V CDR1 and CDR2: MNHEY, SVGAGI. Unmatched junction bases numbered 9, after V lost 6 bases and J lost 5 bases. The CDR3 reads CASSRLGTEYGYTF. CDR3 sequence (DNA): TGTGCCAGCAGCCGCCTAGGGACAGAATATGGCTACACCTTC.

This clone has only one observation. The chain recombines TRBV27 with TRBJ2-6; tentatively, D is TRBD1 (5 bases). The germline V and J ends were trimmed by 2 bases and 1 base, with 15 bases remaining between them. There are 18 residues in the CDR3. The germline gives CDR1 MNHEY, CDR2 SMNVEV (reference sequence). CDR3 DNA: TGTGCCAGCAGTTTAACGGCCAGGGATAAATCTGGGGCCAACGTCCTGACTTTC. Translating it yields CASSLTARDKSGANVLTF.

J is TRBJ2-7 and V is TRBV19; 11 nucleotides align to TRBD2. The germline V gene encodes CDR1 LNHDA and CDR2 SQIVND (reference sequence). V trimming: 5 bases; J trimming: 3 bases; junction bases outside the gene matches: 15. The CDR3 length is 18 residues. The CDR3 here is CASSDTGTSGPQYYEQYF. The CDR3 DNA reads TGTGCCAGTAGTGACACCGGGACTAGCGGCCCTCAATACTACGAGCAGTACTTC. The full variable domain, in which reference TRBV19 and TRBJ2-7 provide the parts outside the CDR3, is DGGITQSPKYLFRKEGQNVTLSCEQNLNHDAMYWYRQDPGQGLRLIYYSQIVNDFQKGDIAEGYSVSREKKESFPLTVTSAQKNPTAFYLCASSDTGTSGPQYYEQYFGPGTRLTVT.

The chain employs TRBV27 and TRBJ2-7; D is unresolved. This CDR3 region has 14 residues. Germline V gene lookup returns CDR1 MNHEY and CDR2 SMNVEV (reference sequence). V was clipped by 5 bases and J by 0 bases, with 11 bases between them. In nucleotides, the CDR3 is TGTGCCAGCAGTACTGGGATTTCCTCCTACGAGCAGTACTTC. This gives the protein CASSTGISSYEQYF.